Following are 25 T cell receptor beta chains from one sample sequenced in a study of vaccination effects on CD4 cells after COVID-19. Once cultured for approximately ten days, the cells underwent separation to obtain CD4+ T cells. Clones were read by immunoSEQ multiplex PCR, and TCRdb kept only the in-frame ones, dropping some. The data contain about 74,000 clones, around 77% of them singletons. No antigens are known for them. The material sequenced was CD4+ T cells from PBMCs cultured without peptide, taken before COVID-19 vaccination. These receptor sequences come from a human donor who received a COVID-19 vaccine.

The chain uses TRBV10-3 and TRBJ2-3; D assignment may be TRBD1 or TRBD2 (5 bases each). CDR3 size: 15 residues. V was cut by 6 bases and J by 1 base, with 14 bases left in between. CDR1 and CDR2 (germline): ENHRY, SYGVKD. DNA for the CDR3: TGTGCCATCAGACCCGACGGGGCGGGCACAGATACGCAGTATTTT. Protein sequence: CAIRPDGAGTDTQYF.

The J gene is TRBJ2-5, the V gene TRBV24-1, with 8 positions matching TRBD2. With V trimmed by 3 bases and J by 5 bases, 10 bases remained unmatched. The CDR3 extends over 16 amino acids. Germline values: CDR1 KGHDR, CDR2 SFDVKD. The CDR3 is CATSDPRQTGGETQYF. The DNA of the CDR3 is TGTGCCACCAGTGATCCCCGACAGACGGGAGGGGAGACCCAGTACTTC.

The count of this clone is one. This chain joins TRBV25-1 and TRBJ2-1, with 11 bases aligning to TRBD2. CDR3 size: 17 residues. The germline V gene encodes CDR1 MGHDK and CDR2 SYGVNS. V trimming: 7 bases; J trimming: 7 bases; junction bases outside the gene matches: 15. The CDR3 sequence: CASTPLPASGGTNEQFF. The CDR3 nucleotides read TGTGCCAGCACCCCTCTCCCCGCTAGCGGGGGGACGAATGAGCAGTTCTTC.

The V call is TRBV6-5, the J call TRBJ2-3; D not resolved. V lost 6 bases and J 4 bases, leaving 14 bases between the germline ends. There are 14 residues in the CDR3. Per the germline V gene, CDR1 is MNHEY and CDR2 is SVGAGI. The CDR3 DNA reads TGTGCCAGCAGCGTAGGTACTTTTCCAGATACGCAGTATTTT. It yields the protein CASSVGTFPDTQYF.

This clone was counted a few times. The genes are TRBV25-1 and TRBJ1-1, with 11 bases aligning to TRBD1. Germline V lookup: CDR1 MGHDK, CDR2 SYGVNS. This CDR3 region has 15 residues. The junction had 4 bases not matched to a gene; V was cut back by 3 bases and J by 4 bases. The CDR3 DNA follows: TGTGCCAGCAGTGACCCCGGGACAGGGGGCACTGAAGCTTTCTTT. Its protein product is CASSDPGTGGTEAFF.

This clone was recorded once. For the CDR3, the DNA is TGTGCCAGCAGCCCCCAGACAGGGGTAGAGACCCAGTACTTC. Translation gives CASSPQTGVETQYF. This chain links TRBV7-9 with TRBJ2-5, with 8 positions matching TRBD1. Germline assignment: CDR1 SEHNR and CDR2 FQNEAQ (reference sequence). The CDR3 consists of 14 residues. V was pared by 5 bases and J by 4 bases, with 6 bases of the junction left unmatched.

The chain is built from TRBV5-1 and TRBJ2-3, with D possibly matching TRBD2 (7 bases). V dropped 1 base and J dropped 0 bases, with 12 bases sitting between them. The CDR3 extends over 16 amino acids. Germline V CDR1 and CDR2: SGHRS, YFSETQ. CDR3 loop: CASSLMGGASTDTQYF. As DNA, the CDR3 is TGCGCCAGCAGCTTGATGGGGGGGGCGAGCACAGATACGCAGTATTTT.

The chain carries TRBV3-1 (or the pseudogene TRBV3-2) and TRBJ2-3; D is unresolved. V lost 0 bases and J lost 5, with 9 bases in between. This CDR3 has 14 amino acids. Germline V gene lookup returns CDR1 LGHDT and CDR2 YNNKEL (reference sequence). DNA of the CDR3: TGTGCCAGCAGCCAAGATTATCTGGGAGATACGCAGTATTTT. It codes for CASSQDYLGDTQYF.

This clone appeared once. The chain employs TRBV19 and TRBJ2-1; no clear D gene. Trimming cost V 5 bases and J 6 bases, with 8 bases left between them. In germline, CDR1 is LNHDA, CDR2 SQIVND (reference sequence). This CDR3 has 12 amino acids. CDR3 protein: CASSEPANEQFF. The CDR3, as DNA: TGTGCCAGTAGTGAGCCGGCCAATGAGCAGTTCTTC.

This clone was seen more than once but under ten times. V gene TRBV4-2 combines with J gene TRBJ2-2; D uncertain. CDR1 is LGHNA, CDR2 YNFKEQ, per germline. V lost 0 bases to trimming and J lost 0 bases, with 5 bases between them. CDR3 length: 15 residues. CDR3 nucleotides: TGTGCCAGCAGCCAAGAGAGCGCGAACACCGGGGAGCTGTTTTTT. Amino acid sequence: CASSQESANTGELFF.

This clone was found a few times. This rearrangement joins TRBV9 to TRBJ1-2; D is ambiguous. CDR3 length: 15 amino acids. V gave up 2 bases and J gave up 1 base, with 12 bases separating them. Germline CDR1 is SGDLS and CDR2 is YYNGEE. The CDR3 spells CASSVTVGVNYGYTF. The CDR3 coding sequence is TGTGCCAGCAGCGTCACAGTTGGGGTTAACTATGGCTACACCTTC.

This CDR3 is CASTPGPTLYEQYV. The DNA of the CDR3 is TGTGCCAGCACCCCAGGACCGACACTCTACGAGCAGTACGTC. This chain links TRBV6-2 or TRBV6-3 with TRBJ2-7; D call uncertain. Trimming cost V 7 bases and J 3 bases, with 16 bases left between them. In germline, CDR1 is MNHEY, CDR2 SVGEGT. The CDR3 sequence is 14 residues long.

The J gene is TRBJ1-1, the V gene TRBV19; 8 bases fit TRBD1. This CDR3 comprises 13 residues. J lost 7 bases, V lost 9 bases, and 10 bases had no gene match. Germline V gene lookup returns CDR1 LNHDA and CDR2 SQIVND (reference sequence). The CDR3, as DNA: TGTGCCAGCTCAGAACTACAGGGGGGTGAAGCTTTCTTT. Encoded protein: CASSELQGGEAFF.

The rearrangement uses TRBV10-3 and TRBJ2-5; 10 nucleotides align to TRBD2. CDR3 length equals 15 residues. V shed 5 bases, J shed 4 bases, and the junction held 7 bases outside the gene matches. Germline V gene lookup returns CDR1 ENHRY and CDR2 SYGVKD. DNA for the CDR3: TGTGCCATCAGTATTGGACTAGCGGAACCAGAGACCCAGTACTTC. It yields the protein CAISIGLAEPETQYF.

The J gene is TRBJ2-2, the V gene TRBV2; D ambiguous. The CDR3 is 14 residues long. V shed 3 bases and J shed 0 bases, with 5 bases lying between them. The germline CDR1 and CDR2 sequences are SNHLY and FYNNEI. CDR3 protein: CASSETTNTGELFF. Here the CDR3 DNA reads TGTGCCAGCAGTGAGACGACGAACACCGGGGAGCTGTTTTTT.

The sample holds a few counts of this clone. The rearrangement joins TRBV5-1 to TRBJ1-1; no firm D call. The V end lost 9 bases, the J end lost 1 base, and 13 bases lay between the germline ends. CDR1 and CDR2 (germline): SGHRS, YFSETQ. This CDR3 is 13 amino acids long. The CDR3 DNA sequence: TGCGCCACCAGATTAGGGCCGAACACTGAAGCTTTCTTT. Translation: CATRLGPNTEAFF.

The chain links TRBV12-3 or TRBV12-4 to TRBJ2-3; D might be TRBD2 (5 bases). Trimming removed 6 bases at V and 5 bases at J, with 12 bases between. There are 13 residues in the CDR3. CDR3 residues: CASSSRGVDTQYF. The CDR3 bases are TGTGCCAGCAGCTCCCGGGGTGTAGATACGCAGTATTTT.

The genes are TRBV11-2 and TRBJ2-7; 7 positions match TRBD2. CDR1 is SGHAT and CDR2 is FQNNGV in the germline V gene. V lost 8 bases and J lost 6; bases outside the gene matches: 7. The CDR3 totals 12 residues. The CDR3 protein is CASGGGVGEQYV. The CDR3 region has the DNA TGTGCCAGCGGCGGGGGAGTTGGCGAGCAGTACGTC.

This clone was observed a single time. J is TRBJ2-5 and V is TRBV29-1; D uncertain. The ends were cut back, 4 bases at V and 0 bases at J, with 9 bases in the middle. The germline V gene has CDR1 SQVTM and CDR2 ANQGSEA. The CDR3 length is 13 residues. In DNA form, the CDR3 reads TGCAGCGTTGCCCGAGACAACCAAGAGACCCAGTACTTC. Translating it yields CSVARDNQETQYF.

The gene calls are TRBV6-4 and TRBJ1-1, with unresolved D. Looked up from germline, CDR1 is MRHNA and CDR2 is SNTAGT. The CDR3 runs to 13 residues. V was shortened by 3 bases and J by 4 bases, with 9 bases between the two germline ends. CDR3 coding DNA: TGTGCCAGCAGTGAATCTTGGGGCACTGAAGCTTTCTTT. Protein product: CASSESWGTEAFF.

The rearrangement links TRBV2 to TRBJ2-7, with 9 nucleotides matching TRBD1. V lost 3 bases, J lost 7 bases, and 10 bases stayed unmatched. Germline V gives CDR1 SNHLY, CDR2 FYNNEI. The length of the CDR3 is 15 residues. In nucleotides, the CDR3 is TGTGCCAGCAGTGATCCGACGGGACAGGGCCGGGAGCAGTACGTC. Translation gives CASSDPTGQGREQYV.

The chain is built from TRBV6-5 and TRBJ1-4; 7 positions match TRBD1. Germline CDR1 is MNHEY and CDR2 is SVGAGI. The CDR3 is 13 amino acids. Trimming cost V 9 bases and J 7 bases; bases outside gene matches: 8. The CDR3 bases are TGTGCCAGTAGGGGGCGCCCGGGTGAAAAACTGTTTTTT. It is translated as CASRGRPGEKLFF.

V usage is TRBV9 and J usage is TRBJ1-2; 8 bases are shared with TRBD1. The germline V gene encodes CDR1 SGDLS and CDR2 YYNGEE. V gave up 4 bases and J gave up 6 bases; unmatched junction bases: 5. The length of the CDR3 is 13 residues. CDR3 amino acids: CASSPRTGHGYTF. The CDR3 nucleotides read TGTGCCAGCAGCCCGAGGACAGGGCATGGCTACACCTTC.

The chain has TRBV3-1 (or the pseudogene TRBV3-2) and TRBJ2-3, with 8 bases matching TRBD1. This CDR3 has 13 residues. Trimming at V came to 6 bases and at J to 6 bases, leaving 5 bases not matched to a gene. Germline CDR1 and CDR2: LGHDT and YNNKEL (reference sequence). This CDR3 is CASRGQVGDTQYF. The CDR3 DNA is TGTGCCAGCAGGGGACAGGTAGGGGATACGCAGTATTTT.

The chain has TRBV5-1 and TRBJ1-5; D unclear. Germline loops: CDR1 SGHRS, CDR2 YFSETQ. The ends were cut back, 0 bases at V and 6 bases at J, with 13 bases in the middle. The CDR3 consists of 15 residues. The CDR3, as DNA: TGCGCCAGCAGCTTGGGGACTGGTATGGGTCAGCCCCAGCATTTT. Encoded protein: CASSLGTGMGQPQHF.